The clone carrying this T cell receptor beta chain has just a few counts. This sample is drawn from a study of T-cell memory formation after mild COVID-19. The CDR3 runs to 15 residues. In germline, CDR1 is KGHDR, CDR2 SFDVKD. With 4 bases clipped from V and 8 bases from J, the junction kept 8 bases outside the gene matches. MiXCR, run by TCRdb on the 5' RACE reads, gives a single entry per CDR3 protein. This sample yields some 150,000 distinct CDR3 sequences, of which roughly a fifth are seen a single time; about 2% belongs to the top ten. The material sequenced was PBMCs or a T cell subset sorted from them (not recorded which). V and J are TRBV24-1 and TRBJ2-1, with 9 bases fitting TRBD1. The source of this sequence is an adult woman who had mild COVID-19 (a few samples of this study predate the infection). Cell type and time point are not known. The CDR3 protein is CATSEPGQGDDEQFF. Here the CDR3 DNA reads TGTGCCACCAGTGAACCGGGACAGGGAGACGATGAGCAGTTCTTC.